This T cell receptor beta chain came from a study of shared clonotypes between healthy human individuals. Study-level results: Clonotypes not shared had lower generation probabilities than those common to all four donors.

Profiled with immunoSEQ multiplex PCR; TCRdb holds only in-frame clones, not every one. The repertoire holds 1,400,000 or so clones, with about 98.5% as singletons. Details on this clone: The antigen remains unidentified.

This CDR3 is built from 15 residues. The germline CDR1 and CDR2 sequences are SGHDT and YYEEEE. Trimming removed 2 bases at V and 4 bases at J, with 16 bases between. Sample: naive CD4+ T cells sorted from blood. This sample's subset: CD45RA+ positively selected. The TCR comes from a man aged 30 to 39 in good health. The chain employs TRBV5-6 and TRBJ2-7, with D possibly matching TRBD2 (6 bases). The CDR3 reads CASSLLREGRYEQYF. Here the CDR3 DNA reads TGTGCCAGCAGCTTACTTCGAGAGGGGAGGTACGAGCAGTACTTC.